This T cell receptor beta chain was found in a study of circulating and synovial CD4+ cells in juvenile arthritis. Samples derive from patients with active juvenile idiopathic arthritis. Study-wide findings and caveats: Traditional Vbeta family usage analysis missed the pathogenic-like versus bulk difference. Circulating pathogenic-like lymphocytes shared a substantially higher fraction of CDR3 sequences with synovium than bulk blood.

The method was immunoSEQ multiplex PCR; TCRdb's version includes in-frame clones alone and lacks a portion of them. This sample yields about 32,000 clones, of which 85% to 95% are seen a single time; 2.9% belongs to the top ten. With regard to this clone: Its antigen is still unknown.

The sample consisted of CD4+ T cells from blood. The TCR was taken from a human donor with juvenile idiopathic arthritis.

DNA for the CDR3: TGTGCCAGCAGTAACATCCCTGGGGCCAACGTCCTGACTTTC. It encodes CASSNIPGANVLTF. V is TRBV28 and J is TRBJ2-6, with D uncertain. The CDR3 consists of 14 residues. Trimming left V 5 bases short and J 2 bases short, with 7 bases between. Germline CDR1 is MDHEN and CDR2 is SYDVKM.